What follows is one T cell receptor beta chain and its context. Its antigen is undetermined. Primers for the PCR totalled 60 Vbeta and 13 Jbeta. The table came from immunoSEQ multiplex PCR; TCRdb's copy has only in-frame clones and leaves some out. This repertoire includes nearly 200,000 clones. This sample is part of a study of cytomegalovirus exposure and HLA in healthy donors. As for the study in general: An analysis done earlier identified more than 90 million unique TCR beta sequences from approximately 170 million T cells. Study findings and constraints: In vitro assays verified that a few CMV-associated chains recognized CMV antigens specifically. Over 150 TCR beta chains were listed as cytomegalovirus-associated.

CDR1 and CDR2 from the germline V gene are SGHDN and FVKESK. After removal of 0 bases from V and 6 bases from J, the junction contained 9 bases not matched to a gene. The CDR3 spans 16 residues. The chain employs TRBV14 and TRBJ1-2, with TRBD1 matching over 8 bases. This TCR derives from a boy between 5 and 17 years old in good health and CMV-seronegative. Sequencing input: PBMCs. CDR3 sequence (DNA): TGTGCCAGCAGCCAAGACGGGGGGACAGGCCGGCATGGCTACACCTTC. Encoded protein: CASSQDGGTGRHGYTF.